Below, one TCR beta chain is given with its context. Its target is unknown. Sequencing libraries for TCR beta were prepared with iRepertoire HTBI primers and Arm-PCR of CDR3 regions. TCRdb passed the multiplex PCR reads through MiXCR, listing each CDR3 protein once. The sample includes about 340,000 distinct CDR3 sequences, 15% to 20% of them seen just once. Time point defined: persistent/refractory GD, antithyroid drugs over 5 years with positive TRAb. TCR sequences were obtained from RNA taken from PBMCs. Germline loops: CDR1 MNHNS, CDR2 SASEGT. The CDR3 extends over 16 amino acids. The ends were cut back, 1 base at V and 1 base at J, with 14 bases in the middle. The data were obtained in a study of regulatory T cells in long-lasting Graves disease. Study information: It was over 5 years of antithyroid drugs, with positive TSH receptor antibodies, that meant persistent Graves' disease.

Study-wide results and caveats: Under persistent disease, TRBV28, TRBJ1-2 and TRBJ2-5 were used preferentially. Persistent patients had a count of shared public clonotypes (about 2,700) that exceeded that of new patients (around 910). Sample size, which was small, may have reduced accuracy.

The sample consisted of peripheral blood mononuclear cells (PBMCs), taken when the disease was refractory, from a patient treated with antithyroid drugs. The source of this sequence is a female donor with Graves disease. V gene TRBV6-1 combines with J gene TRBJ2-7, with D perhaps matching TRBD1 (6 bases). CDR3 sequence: CASSEGRTALSYEQYF. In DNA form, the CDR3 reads TGTGCCAGCAGTGAAGGAAGGACAGCGTTATCCTACGAGCAGTACTTC.